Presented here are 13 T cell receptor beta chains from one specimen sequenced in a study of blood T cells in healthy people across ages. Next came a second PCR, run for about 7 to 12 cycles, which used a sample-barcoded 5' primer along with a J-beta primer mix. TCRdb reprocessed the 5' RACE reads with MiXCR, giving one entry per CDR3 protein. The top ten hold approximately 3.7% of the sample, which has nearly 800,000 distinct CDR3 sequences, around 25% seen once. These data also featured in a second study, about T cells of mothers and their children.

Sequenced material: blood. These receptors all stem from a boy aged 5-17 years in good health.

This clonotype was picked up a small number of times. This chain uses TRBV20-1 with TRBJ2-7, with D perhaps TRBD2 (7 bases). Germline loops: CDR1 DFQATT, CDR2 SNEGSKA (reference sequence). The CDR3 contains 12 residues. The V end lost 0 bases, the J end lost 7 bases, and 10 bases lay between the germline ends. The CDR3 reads CSAREGGDEQYF. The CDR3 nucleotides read TGCAGTGCTAGAGAAGGGGGGGATGAGCAGTACTTC.

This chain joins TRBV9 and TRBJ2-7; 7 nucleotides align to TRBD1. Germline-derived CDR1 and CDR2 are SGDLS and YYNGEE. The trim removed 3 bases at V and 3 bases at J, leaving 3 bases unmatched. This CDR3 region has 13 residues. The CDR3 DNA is TGTGCCAGCAGCGAGGGACAGAACTACGAGCAGTACTTC. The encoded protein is CASSEGQNYEQYF.

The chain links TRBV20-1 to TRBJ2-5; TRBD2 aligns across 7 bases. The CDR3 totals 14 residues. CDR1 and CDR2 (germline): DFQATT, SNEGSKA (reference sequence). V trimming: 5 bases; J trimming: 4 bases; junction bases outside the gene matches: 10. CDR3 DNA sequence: TGCAGTGCTCCCAAGGGAGGGCTGGCAGAGACCCAGTACTTC. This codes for CSAPKGGLAETQYF.

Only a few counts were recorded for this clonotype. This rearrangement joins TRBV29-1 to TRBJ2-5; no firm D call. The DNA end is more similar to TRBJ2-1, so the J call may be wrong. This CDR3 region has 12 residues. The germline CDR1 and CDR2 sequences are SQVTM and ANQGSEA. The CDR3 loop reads CSVEQELDEQFF. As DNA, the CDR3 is TGCAGCGTTGAACAGGAGTTGGATGAGCAGTTCTTC.

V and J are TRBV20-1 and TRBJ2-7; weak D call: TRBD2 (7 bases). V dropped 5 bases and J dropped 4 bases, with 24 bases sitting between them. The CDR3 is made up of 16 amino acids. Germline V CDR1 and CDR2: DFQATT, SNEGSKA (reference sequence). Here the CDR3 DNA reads TGCAGTGCTCTATTAGGGGGGGGAGGGACCGGGTACGAGCAGTACTTC. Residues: CSALLGGGGTGYEQYF.

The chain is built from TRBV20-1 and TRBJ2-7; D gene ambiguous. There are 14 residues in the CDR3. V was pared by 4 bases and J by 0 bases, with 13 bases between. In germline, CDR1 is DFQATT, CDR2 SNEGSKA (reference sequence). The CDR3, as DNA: TGCAGTGCTACGTCCGTGGAAGACTCCTACGAGCAGTACTTC. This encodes CSATSVEDSYEQYF.

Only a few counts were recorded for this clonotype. This CDR3 is CASSLGQTIQETQYF. CDR3 in DNA: TGTGCCAGCAGCTTAGGACAGACTATCCAAGAGACCCAGTACTTC. The genes are TRBV7-2 and TRBJ2-5; D tentatively fits TRBD1 or TRBD2 (5 bases each). CDR1 and CDR2 from the germline V gene are SGHTA and FQGNSA. V shed 1 base and J shed 1 base, with 10 bases lying between them. The CDR3 covers 15 residues.

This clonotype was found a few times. In nucleotides, the CDR3 is TGCGCCAGCAGCCAAGAGAGAGGGGGGCAGCCCCAGCATTTT. Translating it yields CASSQERGGQPQHF. This chain uses TRBV4-1 with TRBJ1-5, with D perhaps TRBD1 (6 bases). This CDR3 region has 14 residues. In germline, CDR1 is MGHRA, CDR2 YSYEKL. Trimming pared 0 bases from V and 7 bases from J, leaving 10 bases between.

CDR3: CASSWGSADTQYF. DNA for the CDR3: TGTGCCAGCAGTTGGGGCAGCGCAGATACGCAGTATTTT. The chain has TRBV28 and TRBJ2-3; D may be TRBD1 (5 bases). Germline V gives CDR1 MDHEN, CDR2 SYDVKM. V was clipped by 4 bases and J by 4 bases, with 9 bases between them. The CDR3 is made up of 13 amino acids.

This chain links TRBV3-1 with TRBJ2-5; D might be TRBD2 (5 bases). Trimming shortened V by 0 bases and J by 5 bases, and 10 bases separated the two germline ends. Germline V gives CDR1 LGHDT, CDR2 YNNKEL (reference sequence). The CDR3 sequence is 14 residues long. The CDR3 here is CASSQEWQRETQYF. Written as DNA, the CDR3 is TGTGCCAGCAGCCAAGAGTGGCAGCGGGAGACCCAGTACTTC.

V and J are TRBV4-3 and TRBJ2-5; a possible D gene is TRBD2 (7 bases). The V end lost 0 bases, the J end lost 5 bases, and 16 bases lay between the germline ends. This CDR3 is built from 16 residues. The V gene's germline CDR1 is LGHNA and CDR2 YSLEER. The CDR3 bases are TGCGCCAGCAGCCAAGATCGGCGGGGGCTGAGGGAGACCCAGTACTTC. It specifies CASSQDRRGLRETQYF.

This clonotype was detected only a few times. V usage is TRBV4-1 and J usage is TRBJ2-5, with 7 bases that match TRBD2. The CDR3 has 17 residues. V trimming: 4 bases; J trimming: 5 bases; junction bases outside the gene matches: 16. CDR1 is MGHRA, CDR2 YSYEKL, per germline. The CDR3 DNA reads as TGCGCCAGCAGCCCGAGGACTAGAGGGGATTGGGGGGAGACCCAGTACTTC. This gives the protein CASSPRTRGDWGETQYF.

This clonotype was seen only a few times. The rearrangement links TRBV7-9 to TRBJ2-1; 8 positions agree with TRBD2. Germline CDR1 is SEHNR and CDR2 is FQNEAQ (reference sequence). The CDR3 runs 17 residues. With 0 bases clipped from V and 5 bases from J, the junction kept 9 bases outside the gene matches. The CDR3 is CASSLAPRLANDNEQFF. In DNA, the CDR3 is TGTGCCAGCAGCTTAGCGCCCCGACTAGCGAATGACAATGAGCAGTTCTTC.